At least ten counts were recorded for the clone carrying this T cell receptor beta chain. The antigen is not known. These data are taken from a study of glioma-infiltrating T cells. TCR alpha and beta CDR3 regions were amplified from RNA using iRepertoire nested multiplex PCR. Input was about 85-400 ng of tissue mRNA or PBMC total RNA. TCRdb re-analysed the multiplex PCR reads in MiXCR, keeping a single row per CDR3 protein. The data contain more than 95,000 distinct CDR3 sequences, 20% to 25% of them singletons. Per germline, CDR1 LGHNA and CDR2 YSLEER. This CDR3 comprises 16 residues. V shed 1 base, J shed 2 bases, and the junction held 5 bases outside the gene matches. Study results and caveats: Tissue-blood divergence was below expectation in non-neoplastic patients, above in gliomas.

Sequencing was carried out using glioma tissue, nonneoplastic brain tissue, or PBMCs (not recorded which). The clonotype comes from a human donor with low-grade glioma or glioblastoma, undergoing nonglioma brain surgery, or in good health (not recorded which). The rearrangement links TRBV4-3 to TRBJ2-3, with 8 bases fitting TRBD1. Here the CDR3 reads CASSQVPGGFTDTQYF. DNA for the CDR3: TGCGCCAGCAGCCAAGTGCCAGGGGGCTTCACAGATACGCAGTATTTT.